What follows is one TCR beta chain and its context. Its antigen is still unknown. This record comes from a study of T cell responses to AZD1222 COVID-19 vaccine. Broader study findings: Distributed over spike, vaccine-associated CD4 TCRs predominated at 160-218 and 743-854. Unmutated variant regions are reportedly targeted by nearly half of spike-specific TCRs.

This table comes from immunoSEQ multiplex PCR, and its TCRdb copy is limited to in-frame clones, with some not included. The data show about 61,000 clones, about four fifths seen once. Second-dose intervals near 4 or 12 weeks were combined. The material sequenced was peripheral blood, taken 28 days after the second AZD1222 dose. The sequence was collected from an adult who received the AZD1222 COVID-19 vaccine.

The CDR3 loop is CASSLNGIYGYTF. CDR3 bases: TGTGCCAGCAGTTTAAACGGAATCTATGGCTACACCTTC. This chain uses TRBV27 with TRBJ1-2; D is ambiguous. The CDR3 totals 13 residues. Germline V gene sequence: CDR1 MNHEY, CDR2 SMNVEV (reference sequence). The ends were cut back, 2 bases at V and 4 bases at J, with 8 bases in the middle.